In its sample, the clone carrying this T cell receptor beta chain was seen many times. This CDR3 comprises 14 residues. V shed 3 bases, J shed 12 bases, and the junction held 11 bases outside the gene matches. This entry is derived from a study of molecular identifiers for immune sequencing clone quantification. Study information: RNA, taken in replicates from roughly 21,000 or 96,000 naive CD8 cells, was split five ways, with four sequenced.

Bulk libraries came from a prior protocol with listed TCR primers. TCRdb reprocessed the PCR reads with MiXCR, giving one entry per CDR3 protein. The table lists about 320,000 distinct CDR3 sequences, roughly a fifth of them singletons. The TCR originated in a human donor in good health. Some libraries in this study had Jurkat cell RNA spiked in. The V gene is TRBV12-3 or TRBV12-4, the J gene TRBJ2-1; 7 bases match TRBD1. Specimen: naive CD8+ T cells from blood, with Jurkat cell RNA spiked in. Subset defined: FACS-sorted CD8+CD4-CCR7+CD45RA+ naive T cells. The CDR3 sequence is CASSFGTDGSGQFF. The CDR3 region has the DNA TGTGCCAGCAGTTTCGGGACAGATGGGAGTGGGCAGTTCTTC.